What follows is one T cell receptor (delta chain) and its context. Given a far larger clone just one base away, this is likely a sequencing read error. Germline lookup yields CDR1 GEAIGNYY and CDR2 EKD. The CDR3 extends over 16 amino acids. The sample is drawn from a study of gamma-delta chains in newborns, infants, children. Study overall: Microbial exposure reportedly drives polyclonal innate γδ T cell expansion after birth.

TCRdb fed the reads into CATT to redo clone calling. The table has several thousand delta-chain clones, 2.1% seen once. The clonotype originates from a child who was a newborn, infant or young child, either healthy, febrile or measles-vaccinated (not recorded which). What was sequenced was blood. The chain links TRDV2 to TRDJ1, with TRDD3 identical over 11 bases. CDR3 amino acids: CACDPGGYSYTDRLIF. Written as DNA, the CDR3 is TGTGCCTGTGACCCTGGGGGATACTCTTACACCGATAGACTCATCTTT.